Shown below are 32 T cell receptor beta chains from a single sample sequenced in a study of cytomegalovirus exposure and HLA in healthy donors. The primer mix had 60 Vbeta and 13 Jbeta primers. The table came from immunoSEQ multiplex PCR; TCRdb's copy has only in-frame clones and leaves some out. The sample lists about 160,000 clones, roughly 80% occurring once. Sequencing was carried out using PBMCs. These receptor sequences come from a woman aged 18-30 years in good health and CMV-seronegative.

The genes are TRBV11-2 and TRBJ1-5; D call uncertain. The germline V gene encodes CDR1 SGHAT and CDR2 FQNNGV. There are 13 residues in the CDR3. V lost 5 bases and J lost 7, with 12 bases in between. The CDR3 spells CASSPLGEQPQHF. DNA of the CDR3: TGTGCCAGCAGCCCCCTCGGGGAGCAGCCCCAGCATTTT.

This chain joins TRBV6-5 and TRBJ2-7; D possibly corresponds to TRBD1 (5 bases). The CDR3 totals 11 residues. With 10 bases removed from V and 2 bases from J, the gap between germline ends came to 9 bases. CDR1 and CDR2 from the germline V gene are MNHEY and SVGAGI. CDR3 sequence reads: CATRQTYEQYF. As DNA, the CDR3 is TGTGCCACACGACAGACCTACGAGCAGTACTTC.

The CDR3 here is CASSARTGLELYEQYF. The CDR3 DNA reads TGTGCCAGCAGCGCCCGGACGGGACTAGAGCTCTACGAGCAGTACTTC. The rearrangement joins TRBV7-9 to TRBJ2-7; 8 bases line up with TRBD2. This CDR3 has 16 residues. The V segment lost 5 bases and the J segment 3 bases; nucleotides outside the gene matches: 12. CDR1 and CDR2 (germline): SEHNR, FQNEAQ (reference sequence).

This clone was observed once. This chain links TRBV30 with TRBJ1-2, with 10 nucleotides matching TRBD1. The CDR3 sequence is 13 residues long. V trimming: 3 bases; J trimming: 11 bases; junction bases outside the gene matches: 9. Germline V gives CDR1 GTSNPN, CDR2 SVGIG (reference sequence). The CDR3 DNA sequence: TGTGCCTGGAGCCTTGGACAGGGGGGAAAGTACACCTTC. Amino acid sequence: CAWSLGQGGKYTF.

The chain has TRBV18 and TRBJ2-7, with 7 bases lining up with TRBD2. In germline, CDR1 is KGHSH, CDR2 LQKENI. The CDR3 is 14 residues long. The junction had 2 bases not matched to a gene; V was cut back by 1 base and J by 2 bases. The CDR3 sequence: CASSPRRETYEQYF. The DNA for the CDR3 is TGTGCCAGCTCACCACGGCGGGAGACCTACGAGCAGTACTTC.

This clone is a singleton in its sample. This chain joins TRBV19 and TRBJ2-1; 8 bases map to TRBD1. Germline lookup yields CDR1 LNHDA and CDR2 SQIVND (reference sequence). The CDR3 sequence is 14 residues long. Losses at the gene ends were 5 bases for V and 4 bases for J; bases not matched to a gene: 4. The CDR3 sequence: CASSLQGVYNEQFF. In DNA form, the CDR3 reads TGTGCCAGTAGTTTACAGGGGGTTTACAATGAGCAGTTCTTC.

This sequence joins TRBV7-9 and TRBJ2-3; D possibly corresponds to TRBD1 (5 bases). The germline gives CDR1 SEHNR, CDR2 FQNEAQ (reference sequence). CDR3 length equals 14 residues. With 5 bases removed from V and 2 bases from J, the gap between germline ends came to 11 bases. For the CDR3, the DNA is TGTGCCAGCAGCCTTGGGGCTTACACAGATACGCAGTATTTT. Translation: CASSLGAYTDTQYF.

This rearrangement joins TRBV13 to TRBJ2-1; 10 bases line up with TRBD1. Germline V CDR1 and CDR2: PRHDT, FYEKMQ (reference sequence). The CDR3 is 15 residues long. V shed 5 bases, J shed 9 bases, and the junction held 10 bases outside the gene matches. The DNA of the CDR3 is TGTGCCAGCAGCACACCGGGACAGGGGCTAGGTGAGCAGTTCTTC. Its protein product is CASSTPGQGLGEQFF.

This clone appeared a single time. V gene TRBV28 combines with J gene TRBJ2-7, with 7 positions matching TRBD1. CDR1 and CDR2 (germline): MDHEN, SYDVKM. The CDR3 is 17 amino acids. The V gene end was trimmed by 6 bases and the J gene end by 0 bases; junction bases not matched to a gene: 14. CDR3 region: CASSPAYGDRDSYEQYF. The CDR3 nucleotides read TGTGCCAGCAGCCCCGCCTACGGAGACAGGGACTCCTACGAGCAGTACTTC.

V usage is TRBV2 and J usage is TRBJ1-1, with 7 bases that match TRBD1. The CDR3 length is 15 residues. V was clipped by 7 bases and J by 5 bases; unmatched bases: 13. CDR1 is SNHLY and CDR2 is FYNNEI in the germline V gene. CDR3 DNA sequence: TGTGCCAGCACTCAGAGACAGGGAAGATTGACTGAAGCTTTCTTT. Its protein product is CASTQRQGRLTEAFF.

The chain carries TRBV6-5 and TRBJ2-7, with D uncertain. Germline V gene lookup returns CDR1 MNHEY and CDR2 SVGAGI. V dropped 4 bases and J dropped 0 bases, with 10 bases sitting between them. The CDR3 is 14 amino acids. The CDR3 loop is CASSFKLTSYEQYF. In DNA, the CDR3 is TGTGCCAGCAGTTTCAAGCTAACCTCCTACGAGCAGTACTTC.

This clone showed up just a few times. The J gene is TRBJ2-7, the V gene TRBV14; 7 bases fit TRBD2. The length of the CDR3 is 19 residues. CDR1 is SGHDN, CDR2 FVKESK, per germline. Trimming cost V 0 bases and J 5 bases; bases outside gene matches: 19. The CDR3 nucleotides read TGTGCCAGCAGCCAAGATAGAGTGGGTTTCGCGGGAGAAGTAAACGAGCAGTACTTC. This translates into CASSQDRVGFAGEVNEQYF.

V is TRBV28 and J is TRBJ2-1, with 8 bases matching TRBD2. The CDR3 is 16 residues long. Germline lookup yields CDR1 MDHEN and CDR2 SYDVKM. The V and J ends lost 5 bases and 4 bases, in that order; junction bases with no gene match: 10. As DNA, the CDR3 is TGTGCCAGCAGTCCACTACGGGGGGGAGGGTACAATGAGCAGTTCTTC. Translating gives CASSPLRGGGYNEQFF.

The CDR3 DNA sequence: TGTGCCAGCAGCTTCCTAGGGGCGGTTGAGCAGTACTTC. It translates to CASSFLGAVEQYF. The chain uses TRBV5-4 and TRBJ2-7; TRBD1 is a possible D gene (5 bases). Deletions cut 2 bases from V and 7 bases from J, with 13 bases between. This CDR3 is 13 amino acids long. Germline V lookup: CDR1 SGHNT, CDR2 YYREEE (reference sequence).

J is TRBJ2-4 and V is TRBV27; 7 bases fit TRBD2. The germline CDR1 and CDR2 sequences are MNHEY and SMNVEV (reference sequence). CDR3 length equals 15 residues. V shed 2 bases, J shed 8 bases, and the junction held 9 bases outside the gene matches. As DNA, the CDR3 is TGTGCCAGCAGTTTACGGGGCGGGGGATTGGACATTCAGTACTTC. Residues: CASSLRGGGLDIQYF.

The J gene is TRBJ2-3, the V gene TRBV5-6; 10 bases align to TRBD2. Germline CDR1 is SGHDT and CDR2 is YYEEEE. The CDR3 covers 14 residues. Unmatched junction bases numbered 6, after V lost 6 bases and J lost 5 bases. The CDR3 protein is CASNILAGQDTQYF. CDR3 DNA: TGTGCCAGCAACATACTAGCGGGACAAGATACGCAGTATTTT.

J is TRBJ2-5 and V is TRBV7-9; 10 nucleotides match TRBD2. CDR3 length: 18 residues. Looked up from germline, CDR1 is SEHNR and CDR2 is FQNEAQ (reference sequence). V lost 2 bases to trimming and J lost 2 bases; unmatched junction nucleotides: 11. The CDR3 DNA sequence: TGTGCCAGCAGCTTAAACCGGGCTAGCGGGAGCTCACAAGAGACCCAGTACTTC. As protein: CASSLNRASGSSQETQYF.

The chain uses TRBV28 and TRBJ2-1; 10 nucleotides agree with TRBD2. CDR3 length equals 16 residues. CDR1 MDHEN and CDR2 SYDVKM come from the germline V gene. V lost 2 bases, J lost 7 bases, and 8 bases stayed unmatched. CDR3 DNA sequence: TGTGCCAGCAGTTTAGATCTAGCGGGAGTGGCGAATGAGCAGTTCTTC. This sequence encodes CASSLDLAGVANEQFF. The whole variable domain, filled in from reference TRBV28 and TRBJ2-1, reads DVKVTQSSRYLVKRTGEKVFLECVQDMDHENMFWYRQDPGLGLRLIYFSYDVKMKEKGDIPEGYSVSREKKERFSLILESASTNQTSMYLCASSLDLAGVANEQFFGPGTRLTVL.

The chain is built from TRBV5-1 and TRBJ1-6; 7 nucleotides agree with TRBD1. Germline V gives CDR1 SGHRS, CDR2 YFSETQ. This CDR3 is built from 17 residues. V shed 4 bases and J 2 bases; nucleotides not matched to a gene: 9. The CDR3 loop reads CASSRETGFTYNSPLHF. DNA for the CDR3: TGCGCCAGCAGCCGCGAGACAGGGTTCACCTATAATTCACCCCTCCACTTT.

This chain connects TRBV28 to TRBJ2-1, with 8 bases lining up with TRBD1. In germline, CDR1 is MDHEN, CDR2 SYDVKM. Trimming at V came to 6 bases and at J to 5 bases, leaving 6 bases not matched to a gene. The length of the CDR3 is 14 residues. The CDR3 nucleotides are TGTGCCAGCAGCCCGACAGGGGTTAACAATGAGCAGTTCTTC. This gives the protein CASSPTGVNNEQFF. The full variable domain, in which reference TRBV28 and TRBJ2-1 provide the parts outside the CDR3, is DVKVTQSSRYLVKRTGEKVFLECVQDMDHENMFWYRQDPGLGLRLIYFSYDVKMKEKGDIPEGYSVSREKKERFSLILESASTNQTSMYLCASSPTGVNNEQFFGPGTRLTVL.

The chain recombines TRBV11-3 with TRBJ2-1; TRBD2 matches at 10 bases. V lost 5 bases and J lost 7; bases outside the gene matches: 5. The CDR3 contains 14 residues. Germline CDR1 and CDR2: SGHNT and YENEEA. The CDR3 reads CASSTGTSVNEQFF. The CDR3 DNA is TGTGCCAGCAGCACCGGGACTAGCGTAAATGAGCAGTTCTTC.

As to this clone: Other DNA sequences in the sample encode the same CDR3. This chain joins TRBV27 and TRBJ1-5; TRBD1 aligns across 7 bases. Trimming cost V 5 bases and J 4 bases; bases outside gene matches: 8. The CDR3 length is 15 residues. CDR1 is MNHEY, CDR2 SMNVEV, per germline (reference sequence). CDR3 loop: CASSPGGGSNQPQHF. The CDR3, as DNA: TGTGCCAGCAGTCCAGGGGGAGGATCAAATCAGCCCCAGCATTTT.

A word on this clone: One end of the junction does not line up with germline, which may come from a read error. The genes are TRBV7-7 and TRBJ2-5; D perhaps matches TRBD2 (7 bases). The CDR3 contains 20 residues. Germline V lookup: CDR1 SSHAT, CDR2 FNYEAQ (reference sequence). The CDR3 sequence is CASSLGGLLEYAGAQETQYF. For the CDR3, the DNA is TGTGCTAGCAGCTTAGGCGGCCTATTGGAGTACGCGGGGGCTCAAGAGACCCAGTACTTC.

The rearrangement uses TRBV19 and TRBJ1-1; TRBD1 agrees at 11 bases. The junction had 17 bases not matched to a gene; V was cut back by 4 bases and J by 1 base. The germline gives CDR1 LNHDA, CDR2 SQIVND (reference sequence). CDR3 length: 20 amino acids. CDR3 sequence: CASSTLISGTGGRKNTEAFF. As DNA, the CDR3 is TGTGCCAGTAGTACCCTTATTTCCGGGACAGGGGGTCGAAAGAACACTGAAGCTTTCTTT.

The rearrangement links TRBV5-1 to TRBJ1-2; a weak D match, TRBD1 (5 bases). The CDR3 is 15 residues long. The germline V gene has CDR1 SGHRS and CDR2 YFSETQ. Trimming cost V 2 bases and J 5 bases, with 16 bases left between them. The CDR3 spells CASSLGQGLGYGYTF. The CDR3 region has the DNA TGCGCCAGCAGCTTAGGTCAGGGCCTGGGTTATGGCTACACCTTC. Using reference TRBV5-1 and TRBJ1-2 for the parts outside the CDR3, the full variable domain is KAGVTQTPRYLIKTRGQQVTLSCSPISGHRSVSWYQQTPGQGLQFLFEYFSETQRNKGNFPGRFSGRQFSNSRSEMNVSTLELGDSALYLCASSLGQGLGYGYTFGSGTRLTVV.

The rearrangement uses TRBV11-2 and TRBJ1-1; 7 bases agree with TRBD1. Germline trimming cut 3 bases from V and 4 bases from J; bases unmatched to any gene: 5. Germline CDR1 SGHAT, CDR2 FQNNGV. This CDR3 has 14 amino acids. CDR3 in amino acids: CASSLSQGGTEAFF. CDR3 coding DNA: TGTGCCAGCAGCTTGTCTCAGGGGGGCACTGAAGCTTTCTTT.

The CDR3 coding sequence is TGTGCCAGCAGCTTAGGCAACCAGGCTCGGTATGGCTACACCTTC. It encodes CASSLGNQARYGYTF. J is TRBJ1-2 and V is TRBV11-2; D is uncertain. Looked up from germline, CDR1 is SGHAT and CDR2 is FQNNGV. There are 15 residues in the CDR3. Trimming took off 1 base at V and 5 bases at J, with 14 bases between the two ends.

The J gene is TRBJ2-5, the V gene TRBV4-2, with 10 positions matching TRBD1. Trimming cost V 3 bases and J 3 bases; bases outside gene matches: 1. The CDR3 is 14 residues long. The germline V gene has CDR1 LGHNA and CDR2 YNFKEQ. As DNA, the CDR3 is TGTGCCAGCAGCCAGACAGGGGGCGAAGAGACCCAGTACTTC. This sequence encodes CASSQTGGEETQYF.

To note about this clone: Other nucleotide sequences from this sample produce the same CDR3. This rearrangement joins TRBV7-3 to TRBJ2-3, with 9 bases lining up with TRBD2. Trimming at V came to 3 bases and at J to 3 bases, leaving 1 base not matched to a gene. In germline, CDR1 is SGHTA, CDR2 FQGTGA. The CDR3 is 14 residues long. The CDR3 region is CASSFSGSTDTQYF. The CDR3 nucleotides read TGTGCCAGCAGCTTTAGCGGGAGTACAGATACGCAGTATTTT.

The chain uses TRBV28 and TRBJ2-7, with TRBD2 as a possible D gene (6 bases). The CDR3 is 14 amino acids. In germline, CDR1 is MDHEN, CDR2 SYDVKM. Trimming removed 6 bases at V and 5 bases at J, with 17 bases between. CDR3 in amino acids: CASSLEGLNHEQYF. CDR3 sequence (DNA): TGTGCCAGCAGCCTGGAGGGCCTCAACCACGAGCAGTACTTC.

The chain carries TRBV2 and TRBJ2-7, with D perhaps TRBD2 (6 bases). The CDR3 has 14 amino acids. Per germline, CDR1 SNHLY and CDR2 FYNNEI. V was shortened by 7 bases and J by 3 bases, with 16 bases between the two germline ends. The CDR3 loop reads CASNAFKEGYEQYF. CDR3 coding DNA: TGTGCCAGCAATGCCTTCAAGGAGGGCTACGAGCAGTACTTC.

The CDR3 reads CASSDSKGDTDTQYF. Here the CDR3 DNA reads TGTGCCAGCAGTGACTCTAAGGGGGACACAGATACGCAGTATTTT. This chain joins TRBV6-4 and TRBJ2-3; D might be TRBD1 (6 bases). V was pared by 0 bases and J by 2 bases, with 9 bases between. CDR1 and CDR2 (germline): MRHNA, SNTAGT. The CDR3 has 15 residues.